The 18 T cell receptor beta chains listed next were all sequenced from one sample in a study of molecular identifiers for immune sequencing clone quantification. TCRdb re-called the PCR reads with MiXCR, one entry per CDR3 protein. The sample has fewer than 8,500 distinct CDR3 sequences, just under 35% seen once. Input material: naive CD8+ T cells from blood, with Jurkat cell RNA spiked in. Subset reported: FACS-sorted CD8+CD4-CCR7+CD45RA+ naive T cells. The receptors stem from a human donor in good health. Some libraries in this study had Jurkat cell RNA spiked in.

This clonotype was observed a few times. The rearrangement joins TRBV4-2 to TRBJ2-7, with D perhaps matching TRBD1 (6 bases). The CDR3 has 15 residues. Germline CDR1 LGHNA, CDR2 YNFKEQ. Trimming cost V 1 base and J 3 bases, with 13 bases left between them. The CDR3 bases are TGTGCCAGCAGCCAAGTAACAGGGTCAGACTACGAGCAGTACTTC. Encoded protein: CASSQVTGSDYEQYF.

On this clonotype itself: A junction boundary mismatches the germline segment, possibly from a read error. The rearrangement uses TRBV14 and TRBJ1-2, with D hard to call. From germline, CDR1 is SGHDN and CDR2 FVKESK. The CDR3 has 14 residues. The CDR3 reads CAGSQAIGRYGYTF. The CDR3, as DNA: TGTGCCGGCAGCCAAGCTATAGGGCGCTATGGCTACACCTTC. The full variable domain, rest sourced from reference TRBV14 and TRBJ1-2, is EAGVTQFPSHSVIEKGQTVTLRCDPISGHDNLYWYRRVMGKEIKFLLHFVKESKQDESGMPNNRFLAERTGGTYSTLKVQPAELEDSGVYFCAGSQAIGRYGYTFGSGTRLTVV.

This clonotype was counted between two and nine times. The chain links TRBV20-1 to TRBJ2-2; maybe TRBD2 (5 bases). The CDR3 contains 13 residues. Germline V CDR1 and CDR2: DFQATT, SNEGSKA (reference sequence). V shed 5 bases and J shed 3 bases, with 10 bases lying between them. CDR3 DNA: TGCAGTGCTCGGAGGATAGACACCGGGGAGCTGTTTTTT. It yields the protein CSARRIDTGELFF.

About this clonotype itself: Given the absence of the conserved phenylalanine or tryptophan at the CDR3 end, a read error is likely. V gene TRBV27 combines with J gene TRBJ1-6, with 7 bases aligning to TRBD1. V lost 5 bases, J lost 1 base, and 2 bases stayed unmatched. The CDR3 covers 15 residues. The germline V gene has CDR1 MNHEY and CDR2 SMNVEV (reference sequence). In DNA, the CDR3 is TGTGCCAGCAGTGACAGGGAATCCTATAATTCACCCCTCCACATT. Its translation: CASSDRESYNSPLHI.

By share, this clonotype counts as medium-sized. J is TRBJ1-5 and V is TRBV28; the match to TRBD1 covers 8 bases. Losses at the gene ends were 5 bases for V and 7 bases for J; bases not matched to a gene: 10. The germline gives CDR1 MDHEN, CDR2 SYDVKM. This CDR3 has 15 amino acids. In DNA form, the CDR3 reads TGTGCCAGCAGTGAACCAGGGGGCGCGTTGCAGCCCCAGCATTTT. Translated, it gives CASSEPGGALQPQHF.

This clonotype is labeled as medium-sized. This chain joins TRBV7-9 and TRBJ2-3; D remains ambiguous. Germline values: CDR1 SEHNR, CDR2 FQNEAQ (reference sequence). The CDR3 consists of 11 residues. V lost 7 bases and J lost 6, with 8 bases in between. CDR3 sequence: CASTKSDTQYF. In DNA, the CDR3 is TGTGCCAGCACCAAATCTGATACGCAGTATTTT.

This chain connects TRBV5-8 to TRBJ2-5; D is ambiguous. The V and J ends lost 2 bases and 4 bases respectively, with 9 bases between them. The CDR3 sequence is 13 residues long. Germline CDR1 and CDR2: SGHTS and YDEGEE. The CDR3 nucleotides read TGTGCCAGCAGCTTCTCACTTGTAGAGACCCAGTACTTC. As protein: CASSFSLVETQYF.

This clonotype has just a few counts. This sequence joins TRBV9 and TRBJ2-5, with no clear D. Per the germline V gene, CDR1 is SGDLS and CDR2 is YYNGEE. CDR3 size: 15 residues. Trimming left V 0 bases short and J 2 bases short, with 11 bases between. The CDR3 is CASSVVGRSQETQYF. CDR3 sequence (DNA): TGTGCCAGCAGCGTAGTGGGCAGGTCACAAGAGACCCAGTACTTC.

The sample holds a few counts of this clonotype. J is TRBJ2-7 and V is TRBV4-3, with 8 positions matching TRBD1. The germline CDR1 and CDR2 sequences are LGHNA and YSLEER. The CDR3 sequence is 15 residues long. Germline trimming cut 0 bases from V and 2 bases from J; bases unmatched to any gene: 3. The CDR3 DNA reads as TGCGCCAGCAGCCAAGAGGGACAGGTTCCCTACGAGCAGTACTTC. The encoded protein is CASSQEGQVPYEQYF.

Notes on this clonotype: A much more abundant neighbour one base away suggests this may be a read error. V and J are TRBV28 and TRBJ2-3; D not resolved. Trimming removed 6 bases from V and 4 bases from J, with 17 bases in between. The CDR3 loop spans 15 amino acids. The V gene's germline CDR1 is MDHEN and CDR2 SYDVKM. CDR3 amino acids: CASSPTTTISDTQYF. Here the CDR3 DNA reads TGTGCCAGCAGCCCCACCACCACGATCTCAGATACGCAGTATTTT.

A remark on this clonotype: The conserved phenylalanine or tryptophan is not found at the CDR3 terminus, so this likely reflects a read error. This chain uses TRBV29-1 with TRBJ2-2; D might be TRBD1 or TRBD2, each matching 5 bases. The CDR3 has 13 amino acids. Looked up from germline, CDR1 is SQVTM and CDR2 is ANQGSEA. V dropped 4 bases and J dropped 3 bases, with 9 bases sitting between them. CDR3 in DNA: TGCAGCGTTGCGGGACGGGACACCGGGGAGCTGTTTTTA. Its translation: CSVAGRDTGELFL.

With regard to this clonotype: It may be a read error: a sequence one base away is much more abundant. CDR3 bases: TGTGCCAGCAGCGTAGCCGAGGCCTACGGCTACACCTTC. Its translation: CASSVAEAYGYTF. The chain carries TRBV11-1 and TRBJ1-2, with D unclear. There are 13 residues in the CDR3. CDR1 is SGHAT and CDR2 is FQDESV in the germline V gene (reference sequence).

The CDR3 sequence is CASSLGQGGQPQHF. In nucleotides, the CDR3 is TGTGCCAGCAGTTTAGGGCAGGGAGGACAGCCCCAGCATTTT. V gene TRBV27 combines with J gene TRBJ1-5; D is perhaps TRBD1 (5 bases). V was clipped by 2 bases and J by 7 bases, with 12 bases between them. CDR3 size: 14 residues. Germline CDR1 reads MNHEY; CDR2 reads SMNVEV (reference sequence).

In regard to this clonotype: Possible read error: a much larger clone is one base away. The CDR3 here is CASRPILRVGEYF. The DNA of the CDR3 is TGTGCCAGCAGACCTATCCTCCGGGTTGGGGAGTACTTC. This chain uses TRBV28 with TRBJ2-7; D unresolved. CDR1 is MDHEN and CDR2 is SYDVKM in the germline V gene. V was clipped by 6 bases and J by 11 bases, with 20 bases between them. The length of the CDR3 is 13 residues.

As concerns this clonotype: A much larger clone differs from this one at a single base, so this may be a read error. This rearrangement joins TRBV7-2 to TRBJ2-3; D is unresolved. Germline values: CDR1 SGHTA, CDR2 FQGNSA. This CDR3 is 13 amino acids long. Trimming removed 3 bases from V and 8 bases from J, with 12 bases in between. CDR3 region: CASSFSLIGTQYF. CDR3 sequence (DNA): TGTGCCAGCAGCTTTTCCCTGATTGGTACGCAGTATTTT.

By its share, this clonotype is medium-sized (0.01 to 0.1%). V is TRBV28 and J is TRBJ2-3; 7 nucleotides align to TRBD1. The CDR3 has 14 amino acids. The trim removed 5 bases at V and 4 bases at J, leaving 6 bases unmatched. Germline CDR1 MDHEN, CDR2 SYDVKM. CDR3 sequence (DNA): TGTGCCAGCAGTCCGCCGACAGGGCCAGATACGCAGTATTTT. This gives the protein CASSPPTGPDTQYF.

The chain joins TRBV5-8 to TRBJ2-2; D may be TRBD2 (5 bases). The CDR3 totals 15 residues. Germline V CDR1 and CDR2: SGHTS, YDEGEE. The V and J ends lost 2 bases and 6 bases respectively, with 14 bases between them. This CDR3 is CASSFYGVVPGELFF. The CDR3 DNA reads as TGTGCCAGCAGCTTTTACGGGGTCGTCCCCGGGGAGCTGTTTTTT.

CDR3 protein: CASSLTSGSYEQYF. The CDR3 coding sequence is TGTGCCAGCAGTTTGACTAGCGGTTCCTACGAGCAGTACTTC. The chain carries TRBV28 and TRBJ2-7, with 9 bases identical to TRBD2. Germline V gives CDR1 MDHEN, CDR2 SYDVKM. J gave up 1 base and V 3 bases, and 1 base lay outside the gene matches. This CDR3 comprises 14 residues.